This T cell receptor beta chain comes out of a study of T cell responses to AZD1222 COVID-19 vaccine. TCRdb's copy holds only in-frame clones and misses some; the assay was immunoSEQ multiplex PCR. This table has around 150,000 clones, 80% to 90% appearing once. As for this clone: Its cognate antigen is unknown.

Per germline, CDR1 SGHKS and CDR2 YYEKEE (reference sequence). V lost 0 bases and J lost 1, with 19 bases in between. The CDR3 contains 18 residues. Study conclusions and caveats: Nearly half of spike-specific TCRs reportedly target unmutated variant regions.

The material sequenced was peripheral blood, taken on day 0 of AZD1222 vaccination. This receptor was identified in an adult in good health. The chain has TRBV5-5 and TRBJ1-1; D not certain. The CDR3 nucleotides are TGTGCCAGCAGCTTGGTATACGGTCGGGGAGGGAAGAACACTGAAGCTTTCTTT. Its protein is CASSLVYGRGGKNTEAFF.